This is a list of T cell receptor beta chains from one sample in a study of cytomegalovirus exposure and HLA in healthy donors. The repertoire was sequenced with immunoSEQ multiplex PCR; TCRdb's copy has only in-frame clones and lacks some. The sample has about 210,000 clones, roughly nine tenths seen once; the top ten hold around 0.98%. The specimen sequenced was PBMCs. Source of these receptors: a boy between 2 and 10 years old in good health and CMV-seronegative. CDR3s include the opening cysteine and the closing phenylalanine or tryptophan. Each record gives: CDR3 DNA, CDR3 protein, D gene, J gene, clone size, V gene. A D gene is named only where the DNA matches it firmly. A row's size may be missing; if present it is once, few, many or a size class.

DNA: TGTGCCAGCAGTGAGTGGAGGACTAGCGGGAGGTACGAGCAGTACTTC; CDR3: CASSEWRTSGRYEQYF; D: TRBD2; J: TRBJ2-7; size: few; V: TRBV6-1
DNA: TGCGCCAGCAGCGCAGCGGGACATAGCTCTGGAAACACCATATATTTT; CDR3: CASSAAGHSSGNTIYF; D: .; J: TRBJ1-3; size: .; V: TRBV5-1
DNA: TGTGCCAGCCACTCTCGGAGAACAGGGGCCTACGAGCAGTACTTC; CDR3: CASHSRRTGAYEQYF; D: TRBD1; J: TRBJ2-7; size: .; V: TRBV6-5
DNA: TGCGCCAGCAGCAACACCGGGACTCAAGAGACCCAGTACTTC; CDR3: CASSNTGTQETQYF; D: .; J: TRBJ2-5; size: .; V: TRBV5-1
DNA: TGTGCCAGCTCACCCCAGGGGACCTACGAGCAGTACTTC; CDR3: CASSPQGTYEQYF; D: .; J: TRBJ2-7; size: .; V: TRBV18
DNA: TGTGCCAGCAGCTTGGAGCTTTCAAACACCGGGGAGCTGTTTTTT; CDR3: CASSLELSNTGELFF; D: .; J: TRBJ2-2; size: .; V: TRBV5-4
DNA: TGTGCCAGCAGCCTACAAGGGGCAGCACAAGAGACCCAGTACTTC; CDR3: CASSLQGAAQETQYF; D: .; J: TRBJ2-5; size: .; V: TRBV7-9
DNA: TGTGCCAGCACCCCCGGGGGGGTACATACGCAGTATTTT; CDR3: CASTPGGVHTQYF; D: TRBD2; J: TRBJ2-3; size: .; V: TRBV27
DNA: TGTGCCAGCAGCTTAGTTATCCGGGACAAAGAAAATGAGCAGTTCTTC; CDR3: CASSLVIRDKENEQFF; D: .; J: TRBJ2-1; size: .; V: TRBV7-8
DNA: TGTGCCAGCAGCTCGGGTAAAGACAGGAGTAATGAAAAACTGTTTTTT; CDR3: CASSSGKDRSNEKLFF; D: .; J: TRBJ1-4; size: .; V: TRBV5-4
DNA: TGTGCCAGCAGCGTCCCGGGACAGCGAATGAACACTGAAGCTTTCTTT; CDR3: CASSVPGQRMNTEAFF; D: TRBD1; J: TRBJ1-1; size: .; V: TRBV5-6
DNA: TGTGCCAGCAGTTTTGGGAGCTCTCAGCCCCAGCATTTT; CDR3: CASSFGSSQPQHF; D: .; J: TRBJ1-5; size: .; V: TRBV27
DNA: TGTGCCAGCAGCTCCCGTAGCGGGGGCGGGGAGACCCAGTACTTC; CDR3: CASSSRSGGGETQYF; D: TRBD2; J: TRBJ2-5; size: .; V: TRBV7-2
DNA: TGCGCCAGCAGTGAGCCATCCTACGAGCAGTACTTC; CDR3: CASSEPSYEQYF; D: .; J: TRBJ2-7; size: .; V: TRBV10-2
DNA: TGTGCCAGCAGCGTTATAGCGGGAGCCGGGGAGCTGTTTTTT; CDR3: CASSVIAGAGELFF; D: TRBD2; J: TRBJ2-2; size: .; V: TRBV9
DNA: TGTGCCAGCAGTGATCGGACAGGGGCCGGGGAGCTGTTTTTT; CDR3: CASSDRTGAGELFF; D: TRBD1; J: TRBJ2-2; size: few; V: TRBV2
DNA: TGTGCCAGCAGCACAGGCGATAATTCACCCCTCCACTTT; CDR3: CASSTGDNSPLHF; D: .; J: TRBJ1-6; size: .; V: TRBV7-6
DNA: TGCGCCAGCAGCATGGGACAGGGGGCAGATACGCAGTATTTT; CDR3: CASSMGQGADTQYF; D: TRBD1; J: TRBJ2-3; size: .; V: TRBV5-1
DNA: TGTGCCAGCAAGAGTATCCAAGAGACCCAGTACTTC; CDR3: CASKSIQETQYF; D: .; J: TRBJ2-5; size: .; V: TRBV6-1
DNA: TGTGCCAGCAGTGAAGCGGTGGCGGCTAACACTGAAGCTTTCTTT; CDR3: CASSEAVAANTEAFF; D: .; J: TRBJ1-1; size: few; V: TRBV6-1
DNA: TGCGCCAGCAGCGAGAGACAGGGGGCAAGGGATACGCAGTATTTT; CDR3: CASSERQGARDTQYF; D: TRBD1; J: TRBJ2-3; size: few; V: TRBV4-1
DNA: TGTGCCAGCAGCAAGGGACTAGCGGGAGTGGATACGCAGTATTTT; CDR3: CASSKGLAGVDTQYF; D: TRBD2; J: TRBJ2-3; size: .; V: TRBV7-2
DNA: TGTGCCAGCAGCACCGGACAGGGTCGCCACAATGAGCAGTTCTTC; CDR3: CASSTGQGRHNEQFF; D: TRBD1; J: TRBJ2-1; size: .; V: TRBV5-6
DNA: TGTGCCAGCAGAGGGACTAGCGGCACCGGGGAGCTGTTTTTT; CDR3: CASRGTSGTGELFF; D: TRBD2; J: TRBJ2-2; size: .; V: TRBV7-9